What follows are 13 T cell receptor beta chains derived from one specimen sequenced in a study of glioma-infiltrating T cells (dated by TCRdb to about 2016). Sequencing was carried out with an Illumina MiSeq. TCR alpha and beta CDR3 regions were amplified with the iRepertoire nested amplicon-rescue multiplex PCR (arm-PCR) platform from RNA. Through fastp at Q25 and MiXCR, TCRdb rebuilt clones from the public reads, retaining in-frame beta chains. Every entry covers one CDR3 protein and lists the most common genes and DNA from its rows. The sample data list over 80,000 distinct CDR3 sequences, and about 40% of these were observed just once. The ten largest clones add up to around two fifths of the sample. The sequenced material came from glioma tissue, nonneoplastic brain tissue, or PBMCs (not recorded which). All receptors derive from a human donor with low-grade glioma or glioblastoma, undergoing nonglioma brain surgery, or in good health (not recorded which).

This clonotype appeared many times. The chain joins TRBV7-6 to TRBJ2-1, with TRBD1 matching over 7 bases. The CDR3 loop spans 16 amino acids. J gave up 5 bases and V 1 base, and 8 bases lay outside the gene matches. Germline CDR1 reads SGHVS; CDR2 reads FNYEAQ. CDR3 nucleotide sequence: TGTGCCAGCAGCTTAGTGGGGACAGAAAAGAACAATGAGCAGTTCTTC. Its protein is CASSLVGTEKNNEQFF.

At least ten counts were recorded for this clonotype. As DNA, the CDR3 is TGTGCCAGCAGAGCTCCTCTCACCGGGGAGCTGTTTTTT. This gives the protein CASRAPLTGELFF. The V call is TRBV7-9, the J call TRBJ2-2; no definite D call. CDR3 size: 13 residues. Germline CDR1 SEHNR, CDR2 FQNEAQ (reference sequence). Trimming cost V 6 bases and J 4 bases, with 9 bases left between them.

With respect to this clonotype: At one end the junction does not follow the germline gene, possibly because of a read error. The V and J genes are TRBV27 and TRBJ1-2; 9 bases are a match to TRBD1. Germline V gives CDR1 MNHEY, CDR2 SMNVEV (reference sequence). The CDR3 extends over 14 amino acids. The CDR3: CTSSFGTGHQSYTF. In nucleotides, the CDR3 is TGTACCAGCAGTTTTGGGACAGGGCATCAAAGCTACACCTTC.

Comments on this clonotype: Without the conserved terminal phenylalanine or tryptophan, this CDR3 likely stems from a read error. The DNA is omitted, as the CDR3 cannot be located on it reliably, and the CDR3 follows TCRdb's listing. The chain is built from TRBV6-6 and TRBJ2-7; the table's TRBD1 call for D was not verified on the DNA. The CDR3 length is 16 residues, termini included. The germline CDR1 and CDR2 sequences are MNHNY and SVGAGI (reference sequence). The CDR3 region is CASSPNRDRVSYEQYL.

This clonotype came up once. The chain recombines TRBV15 with TRBJ1-3, with unresolved D. V lost 0 bases, J lost 4 bases, and 7 bases lay in between. The CDR3 is made up of 14 amino acids. CDR1 is LNHNV and CDR2 is YYDKDF in the germline V gene (reference sequence). The CDR3 DNA reads TGTGCCACCAGCAGAGATGTGGGAGGAAACACCATATATTTT. Translating it yields CATSRDVGGNTIYF.

This chain links TRBV12-3 or TRBV12-4 with TRBJ1-2; D perhaps matches TRBD1 (6 bases). The CDR3 length is 12 residues. Trimming removed 5 bases at V and 13 bases at J, with 17 bases between. CDR3 DNA sequence: TGTGCCAGCAGTCGGGACACCTATGGCGGCACCTTC. Protein product: CASSRDTYGGTF.

The DNA of the CDR3 is TGTGCCAGCAGTTACTTCGCAGGGGTAGACACTGAAGCTTTCTTT. Its protein product is CASSYFAGVDTEAFF. V gene TRBV6-1 combines with J gene TRBJ1-1; possibly TRBD1 for D (6 bases). Trimming removed 5 bases from V and 3 bases from J, with 16 bases in between. This CDR3 is built from 15 residues. Per the germline V gene, CDR1 is MNHNS and CDR2 is SASEGT.

This clonotype was found a few times. A much larger clone differs from this one at a single base, so this may be a read error. This sequence joins TRBV7-3 and TRBJ2-7; 9 bases are shared with TRBD1. The junction had 9 bases not matched to a gene; V was cut back by 4 bases and J by 5 bases. The germline V gene encodes CDR1 SGHTA and CDR2 FQGTGA. CDR3 length: 15 residues. Here the CDR3 DNA reads TGTGCCAGCAGCTCGACAGGGGGACCTCGGGACGAGCAGTACTTC. This sequence encodes CASSSTGGPRDEQYF.

This sequence joins TRBV10-3 and TRBJ2-1, with 10 bases matching TRBD2. The germline CDR1 and CDR2 sequences are ENHRY and SYGVKD. This CDR3 contains 18 residues. CDR3 nucleotides: TGTGTTATCAGTGAGTCGGTGATAGCGGGAGGACGGAGGAATGAGCAGTTCTTC. It yields the protein CVISESVIAGGRRNEQFF.

Concerning this clonotype: This sequence may be a read error, since a much larger clone differs from it by one base. This chain joins TRBV5-1 and TRBJ2-1; 11 nucleotides match TRBD2. The CDR3 is 15 residues long. CDR1 is SGHRS and CDR2 is YFSETQ in the germline V gene. The CDR3: CASSNTSGSLNVQFF. DNA for the CDR3: TGCGCCAGCAGCAATACTAGCGGGAGTCTAAATGTGCAGTTCTTC.

The sample holds many counts of this clonotype. This chain links TRBV29-1 with TRBJ1-1; 12 bases are shared with TRBD1. J lost 7 bases, V lost 7 bases, and 7 bases had no gene match. This CDR3 is built from 13 residues. Germline-derived CDR1 and CDR2 are SQVTM and ANQGSEA. In DNA, the CDR3 is TGCAGCGGATCCGGGACAGGGGGCGGTGAAGCTTTCTTT. Amino acid sequence: CSGSGTGGGEAFF.

Remarks on this clonotype: Possible read error: a much larger clone is one base away. The V call is TRBV7-2, the J call TRBJ1-4, with TRBD1 as a possible D gene (5 bases). Germline V CDR1 and CDR2: SGHTA, FQGNSA. V lost 2 bases and J 7 bases, leaving 14 bases between the germline ends. This CDR3 has 15 amino acids. This chain's CDR3 is CASSLNRGLGEKLFF. The CDR3 bases are TGTGCCAGCAGCTTAAATCGGGGGTTGGGTGAAAAACTGTTTTTT.

Turning to this clonotype: This may come from a read error, since a much larger clone is one base off. The V gene is TRBV24-1, the J gene TRBJ2-4; the D gene is possibly TRBD2 (6 bases). Per germline, CDR1 KGHDR and CDR2 SFDVKD. The V and J ends lost 5 bases and 9 bases respectively, with 13 bases between them. The CDR3 is made up of 13 amino acids. The CDR3 nucleotides read TGTGCCACCAGTGGTGGACCCGGGGGCATTCAGTACTTC. The encoded protein is CATSGGPGGIQYF.